These T cell receptor beta chains were read from a single sample in a study of cytomegalovirus exposure and HLA in healthy donors. TCRdb keeps only in-frame clones here, not all; method: immunoSEQ multiplex PCR. In the table there are more than 70,000 clones, roughly 70% of which are singletons. The sequenced sample was PBMCs. The receptor source for this set is a woman aged 50 to 60 in good health and CMV-seropositive. Each CDR3 is given with its conserved first and last residue. Fields, in order: J gene, clone size, D gene, V gene, CDR3 protein, CDR3 DNA. The D gene is left open where the match is weak. Rows may omit the clone size; those that give it use once, few, many or a size class.

j_gene: TRBJ2-7
abundance: NA
d_gene: NA
v_gene: TRBV15
CDR3aa: CATSRDRSHEQYF
CDR3nt: TGTGCCACCAGCAGAGACAGGTCCCACGAGCAGTACTTC

j_gene: TRBJ2-1
abundance: NA
d_gene: TRBD2
v_gene: TRBV4-1
CDR3aa: CASSLRTSGMSSYNEQFF
CDR3nt: TGCGCCAGCAGCCTCAGGACTAGCGGTATGAGCTCCTACAATGAGCAGTTCTTC

j_gene: TRBJ2-7
abundance: once
d_gene: NA
v_gene: TRBV28
CDR3aa: CASSLGQAPYEQYF
CDR3nt: TGTGCCAGCAGTTTAGGCCAGGCTCCCTACGAGCAGTACTTC

j_gene: TRBJ2-3
abundance: NA
d_gene: NA
v_gene: TRBV10-3
CDR3aa: CAISDETGPDTQYF
CDR3nt: TGTGCCATCAGTGACGAAACAGGGCCAGATACGCAGTATTTT

j_gene: TRBJ1-1
abundance: NA
d_gene: NA
v_gene: TRBV2
CDR3aa: CASRRGHNTEAFF
CDR3nt: TGTGCCAGCAGGAGAGGACATAACACTGAAGCTTTCTTT

j_gene: TRBJ1-2
abundance: once
d_gene: TRBD1
v_gene: TRBV6-5
CDR3aa: CASSSTRDRGLYGYTF
CDR3nt: TGTGCCAGCAGTTCAACCCGGGACAGGGGGCTCTATGGCTACACCTTC

j_gene: TRBJ1-2
abundance: NA
d_gene: TRBD1
v_gene: TRBV9
CDR3aa: CASSPLGGAGGYTF
CDR3nt: TGTGCCAGCAGCCCATTAGGGGGCGCAGGTGGCTACACCTTC

j_gene: TRBJ1-4
abundance: NA
d_gene: NA
v_gene: TRBV4-1
CDR3aa: CASSPTGNEKLFF
CDR3nt: TGCGCCAGCAGCCCTACAGGGAATGAAAAACTGTTTTTT

j_gene: TRBJ2-7
abundance: NA
d_gene: TRBD1
v_gene: TRBV29-1
CDR3aa: CSGATGAEQYF
CDR3nt: TGCAGCGGGGCGACAGGGGCCGAGCAGTACTTC

j_gene: TRBJ2-1
abundance: NA
d_gene: NA
v_gene: TRBV9
CDR3aa: CASSGGSRGAYNEQFF
CDR3nt: TGTGCCAGCAGCGGGGGTTCTCGGGGAGCCTACAATGAGCAGTTCTTC

j_gene: TRBJ2-3
abundance: NA
d_gene: TRBD1
v_gene: TRBV18
CDR3aa: CASRQTGAITDTQYF
CDR3nt: TGTGCCAGCAGACAAACAGGGGCCATCACAGATACGCAGTATTTT